Sequencing of this T cell receptor beta chain was carried out in a study of PD-1 blockade in classical Hodgkin lymphoma (dated by TCRdb to 2019 to 2021). At the level of the whole study: Nivolumab dosing was 3 mg/kg intravenously every 2 weeks, continuing until either disease progression or unacceptable toxicity. The study used TCR beta sequencing and CyTOF to define a peripheral blood immune signature of response to PD-1 blockade in classical Hodgkin lymphoma. Broad study findings and their caveats: Trial patients achieving complete response had baseline diversity similar to newly diagnosed patients, whereas partial responders and progressors had significantly lower diversity. CD4+ but not CD8+ TCR diversity rose significantly by C4D1 (p=0.0027 vs p=0.16), most apparent in complete responders (p=0.02). Only a single clinical trial cohort was studied, and what caused the repertoire differences, possibly disease activity or prior therapy, remained undefined. Lower diversity was seen in patients whose nivolumab began less than 1 year after ASCT, and these patients were left out of later analyses so that immune reconstitution would not confound the results. Baseline TCR diversity was reported to be lower in newly diagnosed patients than in healthy donors, and even lower in relapsed/refractory patients.

The V end loses 6 bases and the J end loses 0 bases, and a stretch of 18 bases separates them. The CDR3 spans 17 residues, from the cysteine through the phenylalanine. Just the 51-base CDR3 DNA is kept, in frame starting at base 1. Sequences SNHLY (CDR1) and FYNNEI (CDR2) are obtained from the germline V gene. Genomic DNA was extracted with the Qiagen DNeasy kit from unsorted PBMCs and from negatively selected CD4+ and CD8+ fractions. TCR beta CDR3 regions were subjected to amplification by immunoSEQ multiplex PCR with primers that anneal to V and J segments. A synthetic immune receptor repertoire was used to minimize amplification bias, and any residual bias was removed computationally once sequencing was done. In the paper's pipeline: Custom Python scripts were used to quantify repertoire diversity as the Shannon entropy index. The unsorted, CD4+ and CD8+ repertoires were each analyzed separately, with the exception of combined analyses, where CD4+ and CD8+ sequences were merged in silico. Clonal expansion was defined as a frequency increase of at least 2-fold after treatment compared with C1D1, and clones undetected at baseline were assigned a pseudocount of 0.5. Clones with 0 or 1 copy at C1D1 were defined as singleton clones, while clones with 2 or more copies were defined as non-singleton clones. Clones expanded in unsorted samples were labelled as CD4+, CD8+ or unknown by matching protein sequences in sorted samples from the same patient. Wilcoxon tests on paired samples were used to test changes in diversity from C1D1 to C4D1. Entries here come from immuneACCESS through TCRdb and include only in-frame sequences with V and J called. Some clones fail to appear in such tables; in the studies checked, an unresolved V gene covers under half of the shortfall, and the cause of the remainder is unknown. The V and J calls and clone size were taken over from that table, and D and trimming were inferred from the DNA. This sample lists some 90,000 clones; around 80% were detected once. 9.4% of the sample goes to the ten largest clones.

What the time point label conveys for this sample: cycle 4 day 1 (C4D1), after about 6 weeks of nivolumab. Relapse after autologous stem cell transplantation had occurred in all trial patients, and cohorts A, B and C were distinguished by prior brentuximab vedotin exposure. The trial cohort included 50 to 70 patients with relapsed/refractory classical Hodgkin lymphoma, and each patient had a best overall response of complete response, partial response or progressive disease. In the multi-cohort phase II CheckMate 205 trial, trial patients received single-agent nivolumab. Best overall response was determined by an independent review committee according to the 2007 International Working Group response criteria. Trial PBMCs were obtained immediately prior to nivolumab initiation (C1D1) and on therapy at cycle 2 day 1 and cycle 4 day 1. Peripheral blood was collected in 8 mL Vacutainer Cell Preparation Tubes, from which PBMCs were isolated by centrifugation and then cryopreserved.

Concerning this clone itself: Its antigen has not been determined. No base quality information exists; no much larger clone differs at one position.

Sequencing used peripheral blood mononuclear cells (PBMCs), obtained before the fourth cycle of nivolumab. This chain joins TRBV2 to TRBJ1-3, with the D gene call left open. This TCR was sampled from a human donor with classical Hodgkin lymphoma. The DNA is TGTGCCAGCAGCCCCGGGCCCCTTTGGGGCTCTGGAAACACCATATATTTT. It codes for CASSPGPLWGSGNTIYF.